The next 27 T cell receptor beta chains were all read from a single sample in a study of cytomegalovirus exposure and HLA in healthy donors. The PCR employed 60 Vbeta primers together with 13 Jbeta primers. TCRdb's copy holds only in-frame clones and misses some; the assay was immunoSEQ multiplex PCR. The data show 100,000 or so clones, about four fifths seen once. The specimen sequenced was PBMCs. Receptor source: a woman in her 40s in good health and CMV-seronegative.

This clone came up a few times. The DNA of the CDR3 is TGTGCCTGGAAAGGGGCGCTTAATTCACCCCTCCACTTT. Amino acids: CAWKGALNSPLHF. The chain recombines TRBV30 with TRBJ1-6, with TRBD1 as a possible D gene (5 bases). CDR1 is GTSNPN, CDR2 SVGIG, per germline (reference sequence). The CDR3 is made up of 13 amino acids. V lost 4 bases and J lost 6, with 10 bases in between.

This clone has just a few counts. The genes are TRBV2 and TRBJ2-2, with 7 bases aligning to TRBD1. V dropped 8 bases and J dropped 6; count of bases not matched to a gene: 21. The V gene's germline CDR1 is SNHLY and CDR2 FYNNEI. The CDR3 runs to 18 residues. The chain's CDR3 is CASLGARPRVGTAGELFF. The CDR3, as DNA: TGTGCCAGCCTGGGTGCCAGGCCCAGGGTAGGGACAGCCGGGGAGCTGTTTTTT.

This chain uses TRBV9 with TRBJ2-7, with no clear D. The CDR3 contains 13 residues. Germline V gives CDR1 SGDLS, CDR2 YYNGEE. Between the trimmed V and J ends, which lost 4 bases and 6 bases, there was a span of 14 bases. This CDR3 is CASSLRWSGEQYF. The CDR3 nucleotides read TGTGCCAGCAGCCTCCGTTGGTCCGGCGAGCAGTACTTC.

The chain employs TRBV18 and TRBJ1-1, with D maybe TRBD1 (5 bases). Trimming removed 6 bases from V and 2 bases from J, with 13 bases in between. CDR1 and CDR2 from the germline V gene are KGHSH and LQKENI. The CDR3 totals 14 residues. CDR3 sequence (DNA): TGTGCCAGCTCTTCGGACACCAAAAACACTGAAGCTTTCTTT. Translated, it gives CASSSDTKNTEAFF.

This clone was seen once. This chain uses TRBV19 with TRBJ2-1; 8 positions match TRBD1. In germline, CDR1 is LNHDA, CDR2 SQIVND (reference sequence). CDR3 length: 15 amino acids. The J segment lost 5 bases and the V segment lost 10 bases, leaving 13 bases of the junction unmatched. CDR3 in DNA: TGTGCCACCGCCGAGTCCGGGACAGGCAACAATGAGCAGTTCTTC. It yields the protein CATAESGTGNNEQFF. The variable domain in full, completed from reference TRBV19 and TRBJ2-1, reads DGGITQSPKYLFRKEGQNVTLSCEQNLNHDAMYWYRQDPGQGLRLIYYSQIVNDFQKGDIAEGYSVSREKKESFPLTVTSAQKNPTAFYLCATAESGTGNNEQFFGPGTRLTVL.

The gene calls are TRBV25-1 and TRBJ2-3, with 11 bases identical to TRBD2. The CDR3 loop spans 15 amino acids. The trim removed 4 bases at V and 3 bases at J, leaving 3 bases unmatched. The germline V gene has CDR1 MGHDK and CDR2 SYGVNS. CDR3 DNA sequence: TGTGCCAGCAGTGGTAGCGGGGGGGAAACAGATACGCAGTATTTT. Translating it yields CASSGSGGETDTQYF.

In this sample, this clone turned up a few times. The chain employs TRBV13 and TRBJ2-1, with 13 nucleotides matching TRBD2. The CDR3 spans 16 residues. Germline assignment: CDR1 PRHDT and CDR2 FYEKMQ (reference sequence). V trimming: 4 bases; J trimming: 5 bases; junction bases outside the gene matches: 5. CDR3 DNA sequence: TGTGCCAGCAGCTCCTGGACTAGCGGGGGTCACAATGAGCAGTTCTTC. Protein: CASSSWTSGGHNEQFF.

This clone has more than one count but fewer than ten. J is TRBJ1-5 and V is TRBV6-1; 10 bases align to TRBD1. J gave up 3 bases and V 4 bases, and 3 bases lay outside the gene matches. The CDR3 loop spans 15 amino acids. Germline CDR1 MNHNS, CDR2 SASEGT. CDR3 in DNA: TGTGCCAGCAGTGGGGGACAGGGGTTCAATCAGCCCCAGCATTTT. Protein: CASSGGQGFNQPQHF.

This chain uses TRBV23-1 with TRBJ2-7; D uncertain. TRBV23-1 carries the ORF label, with uncertain function. The V gene lost 3 bases and the J gene lost 3 bases, with 12 bases spanning the gap. The CDR3 contains 14 residues. CDR3 amino acids: CASSHKDTLYEQYF. As DNA, the CDR3 is TGCGCCAGCAGTCATAAAGACACCCTCTACGAGCAGTACTTC.

The V and J genes are TRBV7-6 and TRBJ1-4; D is unresolved. Germline values: CDR1 SGHVS, CDR2 FNYEAQ. This CDR3 is 15 amino acids long. The ends were cut back, 1 base at V and 3 bases at J, with 9 bases in the middle. For the CDR3, the DNA is TGTGCCAGCAGCTTAGTACCTGAGGCTAATGAAAAACTGTTTTTT. It codes for CASSLVPEANEKLFF. Using reference TRBV7-6 and TRBJ1-4 for the parts outside the CDR3, the full variable domain is GAGVSQSPRYKVTKRGQDVALRCDPISGHVSLYWYRQALGQGPEFLTYFNYEAQQDKSGLPNDRFSAERPEGSISTLTIQRTEQRDSAMYRCASSLVPEANEKLFFGSGTQLSVL.

The rearrangement links TRBV7-9 to TRBJ2-3; D remains ambiguous. V lost 1 base, J lost 0 bases, and 5 bases lay in between. The CDR3 totals 14 residues. The germline V gene encodes CDR1 SEHNR and CDR2 FQNEAQ (reference sequence). CDR3 region: CASSLGLSTDTQYF. The DNA of the CDR3 is TGTGCCAGCAGCTTAGGACTGAGCACAGATACGCAGTATTTT.

The V call is TRBV19, the J call TRBJ1-2; D is possibly TRBD1 (5 bases). V lost 7 bases to trimming and J lost 5 bases, with 23 bases between them. The CDR3 is 16 residues long. CDR1 and CDR2 from the germline V gene are LNHDA and SQIVND (reference sequence). The CDR3 region is CASTPTQGSLRYGYTF. CDR3 DNA: TGTGCCAGTACCCCGACGCAGGGAAGTCTTAGATATGGCTACACCTTC. Drawing the rest from reference TRBV19 and TRBJ1-2, the complete variable domain is DGGITQSPKYLFRKEGQNVTLSCEQNLNHDAMYWYRQDPGQGLRLIYYSQIVNDFQKGDIAEGYSVSREKKESFPLTVTSAQKNPTAFYLCASTPTQGSLRYGYTFGSGTRLTVV.

The gene calls are TRBV7-9 and TRBJ2-5; TRBD1 matches at 7 bases. The J call may be mistaken, given a closer DNA end match to TRBJ2-7. The CDR3 spans 15 residues. Germline CDR1 and CDR2: SEHNR and FQNEAQ (reference sequence). CDR3 nucleotides: TGTGCCAGCAGCTCCGACAGGGTAGGCCCCTACGAGCAGTACTTC. Its protein is CASSSDRVGPYEQYF.

This clone was observed a handful of times. The rearrangement links TRBV10-2 to TRBJ2-3, with 8 nucleotides matching TRBD2. V lost 6 bases, J lost 1 base, and 3 bases stayed unmatched. Germline lookup yields CDR1 WSHSY and CDR2 SAAADI. CDR3 length equals 14 residues. The CDR3 loop reads CASRDSGGTDTQYF. The CDR3 region has the DNA TGCGCCAGCAGGGATAGCGGGGGCACAGATACGCAGTATTTT.

This clone was seen a single time. This chain joins TRBV6-5 and TRBJ1-2; maybe TRBD1 (6 bases). V gave up 4 bases and J gave up 5 bases, with 14 bases separating them. This CDR3 is built from 14 residues. CDR1 MNHEY and CDR2 SVGAGI come from the germline V gene. The CDR3 DNA follows: TGTGCCAGCAGTTTATACCCGACAGGTTATGGCTACACCTTC. It codes for CASSLYPTGYGYTF.

This chain joins TRBV27 and TRBJ1-5, with D unclear. Germline V gives CDR1 MNHEY, CDR2 SMNVEV (reference sequence). V was trimmed by 5 bases and J by 7 bases, leaving 12 bases between them. This CDR3 contains 13 residues. This CDR3 is CASSPSSGQPQHF. The CDR3 nucleotides are TGTGCCAGCAGTCCCTCCAGCGGGCAGCCCCAGCATTTT.

The rearrangement links TRBV19 to TRBJ1-4; weak D call: TRBD1 (6 bases). CDR3 length equals 16 residues. Per germline, CDR1 LNHDA and CDR2 SQIVND (reference sequence). Trimming stripped 5 bases from V and 10 bases from J, with 23 bases between. The CDR3 region has the DNA TGTGCCAGTAGTCCATGGGGGCAGTTCAACGGAGGAAAACTGTTTTTT. Encoded protein: CASSPWGQFNGGKLFF.

The chain has TRBV4-3 and TRBJ2-5, with 8 bases that match TRBD2. V lost 0 bases to trimming and J lost 2 bases; unmatched junction nucleotides: 8. The CDR3 has 17 amino acids. Germline values: CDR1 LGHNA, CDR2 YSLEER. The CDR3 spells CASSQEGLAGSQETQYF. In DNA form, the CDR3 reads TGCGCCAGCAGCCAAGAGGGATTAGCGGGGAGTCAAGAGACCCAGTACTTC.

V and J are TRBV6-6 and TRBJ1-1, with 9 bases matching TRBD1. Germline V gene data show CDR1 as MNHNY and CDR2 as SVGAGI (reference sequence). Losses at the gene ends were 6 bases for V and 4 bases for J; bases not matched to a gene: 3. This CDR3 is 13 amino acids long. The CDR3 sequence: CASRGQGTTEAFF. In DNA form, the CDR3 reads TGTGCCAGCAGAGGACAGGGGACCACTGAAGCTTTCTTT.

V usage is TRBV7-9 and J usage is TRBJ2-3; no clear D gene. The ends were cut back, 7 bases at V and 2 bases at J, with 13 bases in the middle. Per germline, CDR1 SEHNR and CDR2 FQNEAQ (reference sequence). This CDR3 has 14 amino acids. In DNA, the CDR3 is TGTGCCAGCACTTACGGTGGGCCCACAGATACGCAGTATTTT. As protein: CASTYGGPTDTQYF.

The rearrangement links TRBV7-9 to TRBJ2-1; D is uncertain. The CDR3 sequence is 14 residues long. V lost 4 bases and J lost 7, with 14 bases in between. Germline CDR1 and CDR2: SEHNR and FQNEAQ (reference sequence). CDR3 sequence (DNA): TGTGCCAGCAGCTCGAGTCTAGATTTGAATGAGCAGTTCTTC. Amino acid sequence: CASSSSLDLNEQFF.

The chain links TRBV1 to TRBJ2-3; TRBD2 reflects the table's D call only, with no check against the DNA. TRBV1 constitutes a pseudogene. There are 15 residues in the CDR3. The CDR3 coding sequence is TGCACCAGCAGCCAAGGTGGGTCCCTCGGAGGTACGCAGTATTTT. Amino acid sequence: CTSSQGGSLGGTQYF.

The gene calls are TRBV15 and TRBJ1-5; TRBD1 matches 8 bases. CDR1 and CDR2 from the germline V gene are LNHNV and YYDKDF (reference sequence). This CDR3 region has 15 residues. V trimming: 5 bases; J trimming: 4 bases; junction bases outside the gene matches: 7. The CDR3 is CATSRDRNINQPQHF. DNA of the CDR3: TGTGCCACCAGCCGGGACAGGAACATAAATCAGCCCCAGCATTTT.

This chain joins TRBV5-1 and TRBJ2-5; TRBD1 is a possible D gene (5 bases). Germline CDR1 SGHRS, CDR2 YFSETQ. The CDR3 runs to 13 residues. Trimming removed 4 bases at V and 5 bases at J, with 12 bases between. The CDR3 nucleotides read TGCGCCAGCAGCCCACAGGATGGTGAGACCCAGTACTTC. It encodes CASSPQDGETQYF.

This sequence joins TRBV7-2 and TRBJ1-5; D is uncertain. The V end was cut by 0 bases, the J end by 4 bases, with 4 bases between. The CDR3 sequence is 13 residues long. Germline CDR1 and CDR2: SGHTA and FQGNSA. The DNA for the CDR3 is TGTGCCAGCAGCTTAGCCCCAAATCAGCCCCAGCATTTT. The encoded protein is CASSLAPNQPQHF.

This chain joins TRBV6-1 and TRBJ2-1; 8 bases match TRBD2. Unmatched junction bases numbered 8, after V lost 7 bases and J lost 6 bases. Germline assignment: CDR1 MNHNS and CDR2 SASEGT. The CDR3 is made up of 14 amino acids. The CDR3 is CASTRTGGGNEQFF. The CDR3 DNA is TGTGCCAGCACTAGAACCGGGGGGGGCAATGAGCAGTTCTTC.

The rearrangement links TRBV27 to TRBJ2-3, with TRBD1 matching 8 bases. Germline loops: CDR1 MNHEY, CDR2 SMNVEV (reference sequence). J lost 6 bases, V lost 7 bases, and 9 bases had no gene match. The CDR3 spans 14 residues. This CDR3 is CASKLQGAGDTQYF. For the CDR3, the DNA is TGTGCCAGCAAACTCCAGGGGGCAGGGGATACGCAGTATTTT.